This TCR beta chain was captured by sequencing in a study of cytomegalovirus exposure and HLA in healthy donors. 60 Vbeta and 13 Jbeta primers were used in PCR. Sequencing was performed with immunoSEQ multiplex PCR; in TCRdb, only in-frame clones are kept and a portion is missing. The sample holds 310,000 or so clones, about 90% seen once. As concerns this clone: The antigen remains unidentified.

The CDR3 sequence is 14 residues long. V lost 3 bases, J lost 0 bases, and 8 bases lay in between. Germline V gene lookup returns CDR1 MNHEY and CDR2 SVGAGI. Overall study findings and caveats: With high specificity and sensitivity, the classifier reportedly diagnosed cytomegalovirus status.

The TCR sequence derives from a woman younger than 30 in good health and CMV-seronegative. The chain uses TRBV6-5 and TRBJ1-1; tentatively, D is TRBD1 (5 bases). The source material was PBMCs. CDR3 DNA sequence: TGTGCCAGCAGTTATCCAGGGATGAACACTGAAGCTTTCTTT. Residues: CASSYPGMNTEAFF.